This TCR beta chain originates from a study of circulating and synovial CD4+ cells in juvenile arthritis. CDR1 is PRHDT and CDR2 is FYEKMQ in the germline V gene (reference sequence). V shed 4 bases and J 3 bases; nucleotides not matched to a gene: 10. The CDR3 totals 17 residues. Libraries were prepared by immunoSEQ multiplex PCR; TCRdb keeps only in-frame clonotypes and omits some of them. Here the sample spans around 35,000 clones, less than 97% being singletons. This TCR derives from a human donor with juvenile idiopathic arthritis. The specimen sequenced was CD4+ T cells from blood. The J gene is TRBJ2-7, the V gene TRBV13; 12 nucleotides match TRBD2. Here the CDR3 reads CASSSTFGLAGNYEQYF. The CDR3 DNA is TGTGCCAGCAGCTCGACCTTTGGACTAGCGGGGAACTACGAGCAGTACTTC.